What follows describes a single T cell receptor (beta chain). Its antigen is not yet known. No much larger clonotype is one base removed from it; base qualities were not supplied. Per the publication, the time point label means: blood 4 weeks post-SBRT, at nephrectomy. This specimen's treatment or condition label, per the study, means: 15 Gy SBRT to primary tumor, nephrectomy 4 weeks later. The samples were obtained from a clinical trial, where primary renal cell carcinomas were treated with 15 Gy stereotactic body radiation therapy and then removed by nephrectomy 4 weeks afterward. To follow tumor-enriched clonotypes, peripheral blood was collected serially from radiation-treated patients at baseline and again at 2 weeks and 4 weeks after SBRT. All patients had renal cell carcinoma with clear cell pathology. Genomic DNA for TCR sequencing was prepared using the QIAamp DNA Blood Mini Kit (Qiagen). Only samples passing all quality control checks were included in the analyses.

Relative to germline, V is 6 bases shorter and J is 4 bases shorter, with 15 bases between their ends. The CDR3 numbers 14 residues from cysteine through phenylalanine. Only the CDR3 DNA stays, 42 bases, in frame from base 1. Reading the germline V gene (reference sequence) gives CDR1 MNHNY and CDR2 SVGAGI. This sample is part of a study of radiation and T cells in renal cell carcinoma (dated by TCRdb to 2018 to 2021). With respect to the entire study: In total, 50 to 60 samples underwent TCR beta sequencing: around 25 tumors plus 27 peripheral blood samples. The last blood draw occurred 4 weeks after radiation, at the same time as nephrectomy. Across all 53 samples, 4,016,671 unique CDR3 nucleotide sequences, encoding 2 million to 3 million unique CDR3 amino acid sequences, were identified.

The immunoSEQ kit was used, according to the manufacturer's recommendations, to generate TCR beta libraries from genomic DNA. To prepare libraries, a first multiplex PCR with proprietary primers was run, followed by a second PCR that added unique barcodes, and a bead cleanup was done after each round. A kit-provided positive control reaction and a negative control reaction were included in every sample batch. The final libraries were assessed on an Agilent 4200 TapeStation D1000 ScreenTape, pooled by volume, and quantified by qPCR. Sequencing was performed on an Illumina NextSeq500 using a MidOutput 150-cycle cartridge, with 156 Read1 cycles, 15 Index1 cycles, and the kit custom primers. The pooled library was loaded at about 1 pM with about 20% PhiX control spiked in. In the authors' own workflow: The vendor-processed data were analyzed in R, and a clonotype was defined as all T cells that share the same CDR3 nucleotide sequence. In the clone abundance analyses, frequencies were normalized to the 10,000 most abundant clones in each sample. Before analysis, public T cell clones were removed, and these numbered fewer than five per sample on average. Tumor-enriched and baseline blood-enriched clonotypes were defined by at least a 32-fold difference in abundance between compartments. A beta-binomial differential abundance model was used to identify clonotypes that were expanded or contracted between blood time points. Similarity between tumor and blood repertoires was quantified using the Baroni-Urbani and Buser coefficient, and groups were compared with two-tailed Wilcoxon tests in R. Entries here come from immuneACCESS through TCRdb and include only in-frame sequences with V and J called. Some clones fail to appear in such tables; in the studies checked, an unresolved V gene covers under half of the shortfall, and the cause of the remainder is unknown. V and J calls plus clone size are reproduced from that table; the DNA served to infer D and trimming. Present in this sample are about 170,000 clones, about 85% of which were seen just once. Around 11% of the sample comes from the top ten.

On the study overall, not on this receptor specifically: In blood, the top tumor clonotypes increased between baseline and 2 weeks post-radiation and then shrank by 4 weeks, which suggests that tumor-resident clones expanded only transiently. Effects of radiation dose or scheduling on the TCR repertoire could not be addressed with the single-armed trial design. No pretreatment tumor biopsies were available, so the baseline intratumoral presence of clonotypes could not be determined. Blood repertoire dynamics were not followed beyond 4 weeks after treatment.

The sequence was collected from a woman aged 45-65 years with renal cell carcinoma. The V and J segments used are TRBV6-6 and TRBJ1-2; a tentative D match to TRBD1 spans 6 bases. Sequencing used blood, obtained from a patient whose treatment included radiotherapy and nephrectomy. CDR3 reads: CASRGQISPYGYTF. In nucleotide form, the sequence is TGTGCCAGCAGAGGACAGATAAGTCCCTATGGCTACACCTTC.